Listed below are T cell receptor beta chains from one sample, sequenced in a study of human T cells and chemical hapten exposure. In TCRdb, the RACE reads were re-called with MiXCR into one record per CDR3 protein. The sample has tens of thousands of distinct CDR3 sequences; 8% to 11% are singletons. The specimen comprised whole blood, sampled in connection with sensitization to the hapten diphenylcyclopropenone (DPC). Receptor source: a man aged 25-45 years with alopecia areata. Some clones in this sample may be carry-over from other donors' samples. The CDR3 runs from the conserved cysteine through the conserved F or W. D genes are given only for firm matches. The size field is filled for only some rows; it gives once, few, many or a size class.

J	D	size	V	length	CDR3	DNA
TRBJ2-1	.	.	TRBV14	12	CASSQMGQEQFF	TGTGCCAGCAGCCAGATGGGCCAGGAGCAGTTCTTC
TRBJ2-1	.	few	TRBV6-2/TRBV6-3	12	CASSQFRNEQFF	TGTGCCAGCAGCCAATTCCGGAATGAGCAGTTCTTC
TRBJ1-1	.	medium-sized	TRBV18	17	CASSPLPLDRLGTEAFF	TGTGCCAGCTCACCGCTCCCGTTGGATAGGTTGGGCACTGAAGCTTTCTTT
TRBJ1-2	.	few	TRBV7-9	14	CALEQDTSPYGYTF	TGTGCTTTAGAACAGGACACCTCTCCCTATGGCTACACCTTC
TRBJ1-5	TRBD1	.	TRBV6-5	18	CASSYSPPGQGTNQPQHF	TGTGCCAGCAGTTACTCACCACCGGGACAGGGTACGAATCAGCCCCAGCATTTT
TRBJ2-3	TRBD2	.	TRBV28	14	CASSLRLAGVAQYF	TGTGCCAGCAGTTTACGGCTAGCGGGGGTGGCGCAGTATTTT
TRBJ1-5	.	.	TRBV5-5	17	CASSLTGQGRANQPQHF	TGTGCCAGCAGCCTCACGGGCCAGGGTAGGGCTAATCAGCCCCAGCATTTT
TRBJ2-1	TRBD2	.	TRBV19	15	CASSMISGSANEQFF	TGTGCCAGTAGTATGATTAGCGGGAGTGCCAATGAGCAGTTCTTC
TRBJ2-5	TRBD2	.	TRBV24-1	13	CATSDLAEETQYF	TGTGCCACCAGTGACCTAGCGGAAGAGACCCAGTACTTC
TRBJ2-2	.	.	TRBV29-1	14	CSVAAPPGTGELFF	TGCAGCGTAGCGGCCCCCCCAGGGACCGGGGAGCTGTTTTTT
TRBJ2-5	TRBD2	many	TRBV10-2	17	CASSDLLLAGEKETQYF	TGCGCCAGCAGTGACCTTCTACTAGCGGGGGAGAAAGAGACCCAGTACTTC
TRBJ1-5	.	.	TRBV4-1	16	CASSQGRGRSGQPQHF	TGCGCCAGCAGCCAAGGTCGTGGCAGGTCCGGTCAGCCCCAGCATTTT
TRBJ1-4	.	.	TRBV27	14	CASSHRGSNEKLFF	TGTGCCAGCAGCCACCGGGGCTCTAATGAAAAACTGTTTTTT
TRBJ2-7	.	.	TRBV7-2	14	CASSFGGISYEQYF	TGTGCCAGCAGCTTCGGGGGAATCTCCTACGAGCAGTACTTC
TRBJ2-2	TRBD1	.	TRBV20-1	14	CSAVGTGGFGELFF	TGCAGTGCTGTGGGGACAGGGGGTTTCGGGGAGCTGTTTTTT
TRBJ1-4	.	.	TRBV28	11	CAAGAEEKLFF	TGTGCAGCCGGAGCGGAAGAAAAACTGTTTTTT
TRBJ1-1	.	.	TRBV11-2	14	CASSLAVLTTEAFF	TGTGCCAGCAGCTTAGCGGTTCTGACGACTGAAGCTTTCTTT
TRBJ2-3	TRBD2	many	TRBV7-6	16	CASSTRLAGGADTQYF	TGTGCCAGCAGCACCCGACTAGCGGGAGGAGCAGATACGCAGTATTTT
TRBJ2-1	.	many	TRBV11-3	14	CASSLDDYYNEQFF	TGTGCCAGCAGCTTAGATGACTACTACAATGAGCAGTTCTTC
TRBJ2-1	TRBD2	.	TRBV12-3/TRBV12-4	12	CASSMRDYRRFF	TGTGCCAGCAGTATGCGGGACTACCGACGGTTCTTC
TRBJ2-1	.	many	TRBV6-2/TRBV6-3	16	CASKKRGLPPNNEQFF	TGTGCCAGCAAAAAACGGGGACTCCCTCCTAACAATGAGCAGTTCTTC
TRBJ2-3	.	.	TRBV29-1	11	CSVEKEYTQYF	TGCAGCGTTGAAAAGGAATATACGCAGTATTTT
TRBJ2-7	TRBD1	many	TRBV7-6	15	CASSLVPGQGYEQYF	TGTGCCAGCAGCTTAGTACCGGGACAGGGATACGAGCAGTACTTC
TRBJ2-3	.	many	TRBV11-1	12	CASSFSTDTQYF	TGTGCCAGCAGCTTTTCCACAGATACGCAGTATTTT
TRBJ1-2	.	.	TRBV5-4	15	CASSLPTGTNYGYTF	TGTGCCAGCAGCTTGCCCACAGGAACTAACTATGGCTACACCTTC
TRBJ2-2	.	many	TRBV7-6	13	CASSLVETGELFF	TGTGCCAGCAGCTTAGTAGAGACCGGGGAGCTGTTTTTT
TRBJ2-3	.	many	TRBV11-3	15	CASSLVVGNTDTQYF	TGTGCCAGCAGCTTAGTAGTAGGAAACACAGATACGCAGTATTTT
TRBJ2-5	TRBD2	.	TRBV20-1	16	CSARPERGRRLETQYF	TGCAGTGCTAGACCGGAGCGGGGCCGCAGGTTAGAGACCCAGTACTTC
TRBJ1-1	.	many	TRBV6-1	13	CATYRQLNTEAFF	TGTGCCACATACAGGCAGTTGAACACTGAAGCTTTCTTT
TRBJ2-1	TRBD2	few	TRBV20-1	15	CSARDRGGAVDEQFF	TGCAGTGCTAGAGACCGCGGGGGGGCCGTTGATGAGCAGTTCTTC
TRBJ1-6	.	many	TRBV7-8	13	CASSLKGESPLHF	TGTGCCAGCAGCTTAAAGGGGGAATCACCCCTCCACTTT
TRBJ1-5	.	few	TRBV28	14	CASSLVISYQPQHF	TGTGCCAGCAGTTTAGTGATAAGTTATCAGCCCCAGCATTTT
TRBJ2-3	TRBD1	many	TRBV7-3	14	CASSAAGGMDTQYF	TGTGCCAGCAGCGCAGCAGGGGGCATGGATACGCAGTATTTT
TRBJ1-1	.	many	TRBV3-1	13	CASNWGSSTEAFF	TGTGCCAGCAACTGGGGCTCGTCCACTGAAGCTTTCTTT
TRBJ2-7	.	.	TRBV11-2	15	CASSFLARGPMEQYF	TGTGCCAGCAGCTTCCTTGCGCGGGGCCCAATGGAGCAGTACTTC
TRBJ2-1	.	many	TRBV6-2/TRBV6-3	11	CASSLLGEQFF	TGTGCCAGCAGCCTACTTGGGGAGCAGTTCTTC
TRBJ1-1	TRBD1	many	TRBV29-1	16	CSVLQWVGTGFTEAFF	TGCAGCGTTCTACAGTGGGTGGGGACAGGGTTCACTGAAGCTTTCTTT
TRBJ1-2	.	.	TRBV29-1	14	CSVGGAGTNYGYTF	TGCAGCGTCGGAGGGGCAGGCACTAACTATGGCTACACCTTC
TRBJ1-5	.	many	TRBV28	15	CASSFLGVGRQPQHF	TGTGCCAGCAGTTTTCTCGGGGTTGGAAGGCAGCCCCAGCATTTT
TRBJ2-1	TRBD1	.	TRBV29-1	14	CSVAWDSLYNEQFF	TGCAGCGTTGCTTGGGACAGTCTTTACAATGAGCAGTTCTTC
TRBJ1-1	.	.	TRBV6-6	17	CASSYPRQILTHTEAFF	TGTGCCAGCAGTTACCCTCGACAAATACTGACGCACACTGAAGCTTTCTTT
TRBJ1-5	TRBD1	many	TRBV9	16	CASSEDRQGTYQPQHF	TGTGCCAGCAGCGAGGACCGACAGGGCACCTATCAGCCCCAGCATTTT
TRBJ2-6	TRBD2	few	TRBV7-2	18	CASSSGLAGVGGANVLTF	TGTGCCAGCAGCTCGGGACTAGCGGGAGTGGGTGGGGCCAACGTCCTGACTTTC
TRBJ2-7	.	.	TRBV5-1	13	CASTLGFSYEQYF	TGCGCCAGCACCTTGGGCTTTTCCTACGAGCAGTACTTC
TRBJ1-6	.	many	TRBV20-1	15	CSARGAPAYNSPLHF	TGCAGTGCTCGTGGGGCTCCCGCCTATAATTCACCCCTCCACTTT
TRBJ2-5	TRBD2	few	TRBV7-2	15	CASSLMSGGGETQYF	TGTGCCAGCAGCTTAATGAGCGGGGGAGGGGAGACCCAGTACTTC
TRBJ2-1	.	.	TRBV25-1	15	CASSGRGAGYNEQFF	TGTGCCAGCAGTGGTAGGGGCGCGGGTTACAATGAGCAGTTCTTC
TRBJ1-1	TRBD1	few	TRBV11-1	16	CASSLGRTGKNTEAFF	TGTGCCAGCAGCTTAGGCCGGACAGGTAAAAACACTGAAGCTTTCTTT
TRBJ1-6	.	.	TRBV20-1	15	CSARPGSSYNSPLHF	TGCAGTGCTAGGCCAGGCAGCTCCTATAATTCACCCCTCCACTTT
TRBJ2-4	.	.	TRBV20-1	13	CSARGLGANIQYF	TGCAGTGCTAGAGGGTTGGGGGCGAACATTCAGTACTTC
TRBJ1-1	TRBD1	many	TRBV18	15	CASSPQQGVDTEAFF	TGTGCCAGCTCACCCCAACAGGGGGTGGACACTGAAGCTTTCTTT
TRBJ2-5	.	.	TRBV29-1	13	CSALALSAETQYF	TGCAGCGCTCTTGCCTTATCCGCAGAGACCCAGTACTTC
TRBJ2-1	TRBD2	.	TRBV6-5	15	CASSRRGRGYNEQFF	TGTGCCAGCAGTCGGCGCGGGAGGGGTTACAATGAGCAGTTCTTC
TRBJ1-1	.	many	TRBV4-1	15	CASSQVRGKGTEAFF	TGCGCCAGCAGCCAAGTACGTGGGAAAGGCACTGAAGCTTTCTTT
TRBJ1-1	.	.	TRBV5-4	14	CASSQAGERTEAFF	TGTGCCAGCAGTCAAGCGGGGGAACGCACTGAAGCTTTCTTT
TRBJ2-3	TRBD2	few	TRBV20-1	18	CSAQGRTSGTVGADTQYF	TGCAGTGCACAAGGGCGGACTAGCGGCACCGTGGGCGCAGATACGCAGTATTTT
TRBJ1-6	.	many	TRBV7-2	14	CASSPPGSLTPLHF	TGTGCCAGCAGCCCCCCGGGCTCCTTAACACCCCTCCACTTT
TRBJ1-1	.	many	TRBV18	14	CASSREQEYTEAFF	TGTGCCAGCTCACGCGAACAGGAGTACACTGAAGCTTTCTTT
TRBJ1-6	.	many	TRBV6-2/TRBV6-3	16	CASSYEPPPRRSPLHF	TGTGCCAGCAGTTACGAACCACCCCCACGGCGGTCACCCCTCCACTTT